The 7 T cell receptor beta chains below come from one sample, sequenced in a study of CD8 T cells in ankylosing spondylitis. Regarding the study as a whole: Blood from ankylosing spondylitis patients appeared to carry a characteristic eight-variant TCR beta motif.

These receptors' antigens are unknown. TCRdb reanalysed the 5' RACE reads using MiXCR and keeps one entry per CDR3 protein. The sample lists over 600,000 distinct CDR3 sequences, around 20% occurring once. The specimen sequenced was blood, either unsorted or a sorted T cell fraction (not recorded which). The receptors shown here come from a male donor with ankylosing spondylitis.

This clonotype has only a few counts. CDR3 residues: CASSYFSGSTETQYF. The CDR3 bases are TGTGCCAGCAGTTACTTCTCAGGGAGTACCGAGACCCAGTACTTC. The chain employs TRBV6-5 and TRBJ2-5, with D perhaps given as TRBD1 or TRBD2 (5 bases each). The CDR3 length is 15 residues. The germline V and J ends were trimmed by 1 base and 5 bases, with 14 bases remaining between them. Germline CDR1 and CDR2: MNHEY and SVGAGI.

The chain recombines TRBV12-3 or TRBV12-4 with TRBJ2-5; TRBD1 aligns across 7 bases. The ends lost 2 bases at V and 7 bases at J; junction bases unmatched: 13. The CDR3 consists of 16 residues. For the CDR3, the DNA is TGTGCCAGCAGTTTAAGAGGGGGCAGTCCGGCGGGGACCCAGTACTTC. This translates into CASSLRGGSPAGTQYF.

The sample holds a few counts of this clonotype. The chain couples TRBV3-1 to TRBJ2-7; 14 positions agree with TRBD2. Germline CDR1 is LGHDT and CDR2 is YNNKEL (reference sequence). The junction had 8 bases not matched to a gene; V was cut back by 4 bases and J by 6 bases. CDR3 length equals 16 residues. CDR3: CASSPRLAGGPGEQYF. The CDR3, as DNA: TGTGCCAGCAGCCCCCGACTAGCGGGAGGGCCAGGCGAGCAGTACTTC.

There are many counts of this clonotype. This chain uses TRBV6-2 or TRBV6-3 with TRBJ2-7, with 12 bases matching TRBD2. The V and J ends lost 4 bases and 7 bases, in that order; junction bases with no gene match: 17. The CDR3 covers 18 residues. Looked up from germline, CDR1 is MNHEY and CDR2 is SVGEGT. The CDR3 coding sequence is TGTGCCAGCAGTTTAAAACCACAGCGACTAGCGGGGGCTGGAGAGCAGTACTTC. Its protein is CASSLKPQRLAGAGEQYF.

The chain carries TRBV5-4 and TRBJ2-2, with D perhaps given as TRBD1 or TRBD2 (6 bases each). CDR3 length: 17 residues. In germline, CDR1 is SGHNT, CDR2 YYREEE (reference sequence). V lost 3 bases, J lost 1 base, and 16 bases lay in between. CDR3 nucleotide sequence: TGTGCCAGCAGCTCGCCCACACAGGGAGGGAACACCGGGGAGCTGTTTTTT. This encodes CASSSPTQGGNTGELFF.

In this sample, this clonotype turned up many times. This CDR3 is CASGMEVLSQYF. The CDR3 DNA follows: TGTGCCAGCGGAATGGAGGTCTTGTCGCAGTATTTT. The chain combines TRBV12-3 or TRBV12-4 with TRBJ2-3; tentatively, D is TRBD2 (5 bases). V lost 8 bases, J lost 10 bases, and 16 bases lay in between. The CDR3 runs 12 residues.

The table lists this clonotype with many counts. This chain connects TRBV20-1 to TRBJ2-5; 7 nucleotides match TRBD1. The CDR3 loop spans 13 amino acids. Germline CDR1 and CDR2: DFQATT and SNEGSKA (reference sequence). The CDR3 bases are TGCAATGCCATGGGACAGTACCAAGAGACCCAGTACTTC. Translated, it gives CNAMGQYQETQYF.